The 6 T cell receptor beta chains listed next were all sequenced from one sample in a study of T cells in Graves' hyperthyroidism and ophthalmopathy. The TCR beta CDR3 regions underwent amplification using RNA transcripts as the source. The primer set for the first-round RT-PCR of the TCR CDR3 was HTBI. TCRdb ran MiXCR on the multiplex PCR reads and lists one entry per CDR3 protein. Of about 680,000 distinct CDR3 sequences detected, around a third appear once; the ten largest clones hold around 31%. Specimen: blood. The receptor set was obtained from a woman aged 40 to 50 with Graves' hyperthyroidism.

This clonotype was seen ten or more times. The chain uses TRBV20-1 and TRBJ1-5; D not certain. Germline-derived CDR1 and CDR2 are DFQATT and SNEGSKA (reference sequence). The CDR3 extends over 13 amino acids. Trimming removed 7 bases from V and 1 base from J, with 11 bases in between. The chain's CDR3 is CSVLRRSNQPQHF. The CDR3 DNA reads as TGCAGTGTACTGCGGAGGAGCAATCAGCCCCAGCATTTT.

This clonotype was picked up a small number of times. The chain combines TRBV7-9 with TRBJ2-2; D perhaps matches TRBD2 (7 bases). CDR1 and CDR2 (germline): SEHNR, FQNEAQ (reference sequence). The V end was cut by 5 bases, the J end by 6 bases, with 16 bases between. The CDR3 is 15 amino acids. The CDR3 region is CASSPVGGAAGELFF. CDR3 nucleotides: TGTGCCAGCAGCCCCGTGGGGGGGGCCGCCGGGGAGCTGTTTTTT.

The chain employs TRBV11-2 and TRBJ2-1; D uncertain. CDR1 and CDR2 from the germline V gene are SGHAT and FQNNGV. There are 16 residues in the CDR3. With 1 base removed from V and 6 bases from J, the gap between germline ends came to 16 bases. The DNA for the CDR3 is TGTGCCAGCAGCTTAGTAACGACCGAACGAAGCAATGAGCAGTTCTTC. Encoded protein: CASSLVTTERSNEQFF.

The chain carries TRBV9 and TRBJ2-7, with D perhaps matching TRBD1 (5 bases). V gave up 2 bases and J gave up 6 bases, with 15 bases separating them. The CDR3 consists of 14 residues. CDR1 is SGDLS, CDR2 YYNGEE, per germline. CDR3 sequence: CASSVQGTFREQYF. CDR3 nucleotides: TGTGCCAGCAGCGTCCAGGGTACCTTTCGCGAGCAGTACTTC.

This chain joins TRBV6-1 and TRBJ1-1, with D possibly matching TRBD1 (5 bases). Per germline, CDR1 MNHNS and CDR2 SASEGT. The CDR3 runs to 13 residues. Trimming shortened V by 8 bases and J by 3 bases, and 13 bases separated the two germline ends. As DNA, the CDR3 is TGTGCCAGCGAGAGACAGCTTCACACTGAAGCTTTCTTT. Translating it yields CASERQLHTEAFF.

The chain joins TRBV20-1 to TRBJ1-1; TRBD1 matches at 8 bases. The V gene's germline CDR1 is DFQATT and CDR2 SNEGSKA (reference sequence). J gave up 1 base and V 0 bases, and 13 bases lay outside the gene matches. There are 18 residues in the CDR3. The CDR3 DNA reads TGCAGTGCTAGAGATCCCGGACAGGGAGGGTTTTCGAACACTGAAGCTTTCTTT. Protein: CSARDPGQGGFSNTEAFF.